Listed below are T cell receptor beta chains from one sample, sequenced in a study of vaccination effects on CD4 cells after COVID-19. No antigens are known for them. Profiled with immunoSEQ multiplex PCR; TCRdb holds only in-frame clones, not every one. The profile shows around 71,000 clones, around 76% of them singletons. The source was CD4+ T cells from PBMCs cultured with HCoV-OC43 spike peptides, collected before COVID-19 vaccination. These receptor sequences come from a human donor who received a COVID-19 vaccine. CDR3s leave out the opening cysteine and the closing phenylalanine or tryptophan. A clone size is listed for some rows: how often the clone was seen (once, few, many), or a class if it is expanded.

V	size	J	CDR3
TRBV7-3	NA	TRBJ2-6	ASSPGGAGANVLT
TRBV28	NA	TRBJ1-2	ASRPRTGVGGYT
TRBV6-5	NA	TRBJ1-2	ASSPRTHGYT
TRBV24-1	NA	TRBJ1-4	ATSAETNEKLF
TRBV2	few	TRBJ1-5	ASSEVGGGQPQH
TRBV6-1	NA	TRBJ1-1	ASRKGADLNTEAF
TRBV4-1	few	TRBJ1-5	ASSQDPGQSQPQH
TRBV4-3	NA	TRBJ1-1	ASSHGTNTEAF
TRBV11-2	NA	TRBJ1-1	ASSLGWQNTEAF
TRBV5-1	NA	TRBJ1-2	ASSSEGSYGYT